One and the same sample provided the 29 T cell receptor beta chains below, sequenced in a study of T cell responses to AZD1222 COVID-19 vaccine. Some clones are missing from TCRdb's copy, which holds only in-frame ones; the method was immunoSEQ multiplex PCR. Among around 110,000 clones, about 92% were seen once, and the ten largest hold 8.5% to 10%. The specimen comprised peripheral blood, sampled 28 days after the second AZD1222 dose. The receptors here all came from an adult who received the AZD1222 COVID-19 vaccine.

The J gene is TRBJ1-1, the V gene TRBV11-3; unclear D gene. In germline, CDR1 is SGHNT, CDR2 YENEEA. Trimming removed 6 bases at V and 5 bases at J, with 13 bases between. The length of the CDR3 is 13 residues. The CDR3 loop is CASRSGPGTEAFF. In DNA form, the CDR3 reads TGTGCCAGCAGGAGCGGGCCGGGGACTGAAGCTTTCTTT.

The V gene is TRBV19, the J gene TRBJ2-5, with 7 positions matching TRBD2. CDR1 LNHDA and CDR2 SQIVND come from the germline V gene (reference sequence). After removal of 5 bases from V and 0 bases from J, the junction contained 3 bases not matched to a gene. The length of the CDR3 is 14 residues. The CDR3 reads CASSDRGDQETQYF. CDR3 DNA: TGTGCCAGTAGTGACCGGGGGGACCAAGAGACCCAGTACTTC.

The CDR3 DNA sequence: TGTGCCAGCTCACCGACAGGGGTAAATGAAAAACTGTTTTTT. It translates to CASSPTGVNEKLFF. This chain connects TRBV18 to TRBJ1-4, with TRBD1 matching 8 bases. CDR1 is KGHSH and CDR2 is LQKENI in the germline V gene. This CDR3 contains 14 residues. V gave up 3 bases and J gave up 5 bases; unmatched junction bases: 2.

A note on this clone: One end of the junction varies from germline; a read error may be responsible. The rearrangement joins TRBV7-7 to TRBJ2-1; D tentatively fits TRBD1 or TRBD2 (5 bases each). This CDR3 is 13 amino acids long. Germline CDR1 and CDR2: SSHAT and FNYEAQ (reference sequence). This CDR3 reads CASSRDGNNEQFF. In nucleotides, the CDR3 is TGTGCTAGCAGCCGGGACGGAAACAATGAGCAGTTCTTC.

The rearrangement links TRBV7-3 to TRBJ1-1, with a tentative D call TRBD1 (5 bases). The CDR3 loop spans 13 amino acids. Germline V CDR1 and CDR2: SGHTA, FQGTGA. V dropped 0 bases and J dropped 12 bases, with 14 bases sitting between them. Written as DNA, the CDR3 is TGTGCCAGCAGCTTAACTGTGCAGGGTGACTCTTTCTTT. This gives the protein CASSLTVQGDSFF.

This sequence joins TRBV19 and TRBJ1-5; D remains ambiguous. CDR3 length: 13 residues. Germline V CDR1 and CDR2: LNHDA, SQIVND (reference sequence). The V gene lost 6 bases and the J gene lost 4 bases, with 10 bases spanning the gap. CDR3 coding DNA: TGTGCCAGTAGCCCAAAATCGAATCAGCCCCAGCATTTT. Its translation: CASSPKSNQPQHF. Drawing the rest from reference TRBV19 and TRBJ1-5, the complete variable domain is DGGITQSPKYLFRKEGQNVTLSCEQNLNHDAMYWYRQDPGQGLRLIYYSQIVNDFQKGDIAEGYSVSREKKESFPLTVTSAQKNPTAFYLCASSPKSNQPQHFGDGTRLSIL.

This chain links TRBV28 with TRBJ1-2; 9 bases are a match to TRBD1. The CDR3 is made up of 14 amino acids. V dropped 6 bases and J dropped 7; count of bases not matched to a gene: 9. The V gene's germline CDR1 is MDHEN and CDR2 SYDVKM. The CDR3 here is CASSLGQGRGGYTF. The CDR3 DNA reads TGTGCCAGCAGCCTGGGACAGGGTAGGGGTGGCTACACCTTC.

The chain carries TRBV19 and TRBJ1-2, with D possibly being TRBD1 (5 bases). The length of the CDR3 is 15 residues. Trimming took off 5 bases at V and 9 bases at J, with 22 bases between the two ends. Germline V lookup: CDR1 LNHDA, CDR2 SQIVND (reference sequence). In DNA, the CDR3 is TGTGCCAGTAGTTCAAGCCGAGGGGCCCGAGGGAGCTACACCTTC. Protein sequence: CASSSSRGARGSYTF. Combining the CDR3 with reference TRBV19 and TRBJ1-2 gives the whole variable domain DGGITQSPKYLFRKEGQNVTLSCEQNLNHDAMYWYRQDPGQGLRLIYYSQIVNDFQKGDIAEGYSVSREKKESFPLTVTSAQKNPTAFYLCASSSSRGARGSYTFGSGTRLTVV.

The chain joins TRBV7-2 to TRBJ2-5; D unclear. CDR3 length equals 13 residues. Germline loops: CDR1 SGHTA, CDR2 FQGNSA. V lost 1 base and J 5 bases, leaving 8 bases between the germline ends. CDR3 sequence: CASSLVIGETQYF. In DNA, the CDR3 is TGTGCCAGCAGCTTAGTAATCGGGGAGACCCAGTACTTC.

A single count supports this clone. Here the CDR3 reads CAWGPRGSQPQHF. The CDR3 DNA follows: TGTGCCTGGGGGCCACGGGGGTCTCAGCCCCAGCATTTT. The rearrangement joins TRBV30 to TRBJ1-5, with TRBD1 as a possible D gene (5 bases). Per germline, CDR1 GTSNPN and CDR2 SVGIG (reference sequence). This CDR3 contains 13 residues. Trimming removed 5 bases from V and 6 bases from J, with 14 bases in between. Variable domain in full (rest from reference TRBV30 and TRBJ1-5): SQTIHQWPATLVQPVGSPLSLECTVEGTSNPNLYWYRQAAGRGLQLLFYSVGIGQISSEVPQNLSASRPQDRQFILSSKKLLLSDSGFYLCAWGPRGSQPQHFGDGTRLSIL.

The gene calls are TRBV7-2 and TRBJ2-5; D may be TRBD1 (6 bases). The CDR3 runs 13 residues. V gave up 5 bases and J gave up 5 bases, with 12 bases separating them. Germline V gives CDR1 SGHTA, CDR2 FQGNSA. CDR3 sequence: CASSRGHVETQYF. The CDR3 DNA reads TGTGCCAGCAGCCGGGGACACGTGGAGACCCAGTACTTC.

For the CDR3, the DNA is TGTGCCAGTAGTATGGGTCCCCCGGATGAGCAGTTCTTC. It yields the protein CASSMGPPDEQFF. The chain has TRBV19 and TRBJ2-1; D unclear. The CDR3 spans 13 residues. Trimming pared 3 bases from V and 8 bases from J, leaving 11 bases between. Germline CDR1 is LNHDA and CDR2 is SQIVND (reference sequence). Complete variable domain (other parts from reference TRBV19 and TRBJ2-1): DGGITQSPKYLFRKEGQNVTLSCEQNLNHDAMYWYRQDPGQGLRLIYYSQIVNDFQKGDIAEGYSVSREKKESFPLTVTSAQKNPTAFYLCASSMGPPDEQFFGPGTRLTVL.

V is TRBV1 and J is TRBJ2-3; the listed D gene, TRBD1, was not tested against the DNA. TRBV1 represents a pseudogene. The CDR3 spans 17 residues. CDR3 protein: CTSSQNRSSSRTDTQYF. CDR3 bases: TGCACCAGCAGCCAGAACAGGAGCTCATCCCGTACAGATACGCAGTATTTT.

The genes are TRBV28 and TRBJ2-7; D may correspond to TRBD1 or TRBD2 (5 bases each). The germline V and J ends were trimmed by 7 bases and 6 bases, with 7 bases remaining between them. The V gene's germline CDR1 is MDHEN and CDR2 SYDVKM. This CDR3 is built from 10 residues. The CDR3 DNA sequence: TGTGCCAGCATGAGGGGCGAGCAGTACTTC. Amino acids: CASMRGEQYF.

The genes are TRBV5-1 and TRBJ1-6; D is unclear. This CDR3 comprises 12 residues. The ends were cut back, 3 bases at V and 6 bases at J, with 4 bases in the middle. Per the germline V gene, CDR1 is SGHRS and CDR2 is YFSETQ. The CDR3 region has the DNA TGCGCCAGCAGCTCCACTAATTCACCCCTCCACTTT. Protein sequence: CASSSTNSPLHF.

This rearrangement joins TRBV27 to TRBJ1-1, with D possibly matching TRBD1 (6 bases). The CDR3 length is 14 residues. Between the trimmed V and J ends, which lost 2 bases and 6 bases, there was a span of 13 bases. Germline assignment: CDR1 MNHEY and CDR2 SMNVEV (reference sequence). The CDR3 sequence: CASSLALRGAEAFF. The CDR3 DNA reads TGTGCCAGCAGTTTAGCACTCAGGGGTGCTGAAGCTTTCTTT.

This clone showed up just once. This chain links TRBV5-1 with TRBJ2-7; 12 bases map to TRBD2. The CDR3 is made up of 17 amino acids. Looked up from germline, CDR1 is SGHRS and CDR2 is YFSETQ. The junction had 9 bases not matched to a gene; V was cut back by 2 bases and J by 3 bases. The chain's CDR3 is CASSFFLTSGRYYEQYF. CDR3 bases: TGCGCCAGCAGCTTCTTCCTGACTAGCGGGAGATACTACGAGCAGTACTTC.

The genes are TRBV7-3 and TRBJ2-1; 7 bases agree with TRBD2. This CDR3 has 15 amino acids. Germline-derived CDR1 and CDR2 are SGHTA and FQGTGA. Trimming at V came to 5 bases and at J to 5 bases, leaving 9 bases not matched to a gene. The CDR3 nucleotides read TGTGCCAGCAGCCGTCTGGGAGGGTTCGACAATGAGCAGTTCTTC. It specifies CASSRLGGFDNEQFF. Using reference TRBV7-3 and TRBJ2-1 for the parts outside the CDR3, the full variable domain is GAGVSQTPSNKVTEKGKYVELRCDPISGHTALYWYRQSLGQGPEFLIYFQGTGAADDSGLPNDRFFAVRPEGSVSTLKIQRTERGDSAVYLCASSRLGGFDNEQFFGPGTRLTVL.

This rearrangement joins TRBV10-1 to TRBJ2-1; 8 bases align to TRBD2. CDR1 is WNHNN and CDR2 is SYGVQD in the germline V gene (reference sequence). This CDR3 region has 14 residues. Trimming cost V 5 bases and J 3 bases; bases outside gene matches: 3. CDR3 loop: CASSPLADYNEQFF. The CDR3 DNA follows: TGCGCCAGCAGTCCACTAGCGGACTACAATGAGCAGTTCTTC.

The chain combines TRBV19 with TRBJ1-5, with TRBD1 as a possible D gene (6 bases). The CDR3 consists of 16 residues. V was clipped by 3 bases and J by 1 base, with 13 bases between them. CDR1 and CDR2 (germline): LNHDA, SQIVND (reference sequence). The CDR3 sequence is CASSIPGTMSNQPQHF. The CDR3 bases are TGTGCCAGTAGTATCCCTGGGACAATGAGCAATCAGCCCCAGCATTTT.

The rearrangement joins TRBV6-5 to TRBJ2-2; 7 positions agree with TRBD1. Germline V lookup: CDR1 MNHEY, CDR2 SVGAGI. There are 13 residues in the CDR3. With V trimmed by 5 bases and J by 7 bases, 4 bases remained unmatched. CDR3: CASSTGVGGELFF. CDR3 sequence (DNA): TGTGCCAGCAGTACAGGGGTGGGCGGGGAGCTGTTTTTT.

The J gene is TRBJ2-7, the V gene TRBV30, with 11 positions matching TRBD2. The germline gives CDR1 GTSNPN, CDR2 SVGIG (reference sequence). The CDR3 extends over 14 amino acids. V dropped 3 bases and J dropped 6; count of bases not matched to a gene: 7. The CDR3 nucleotides read TGTGCCTGGAGCGTAGCGGGAGGGCCTTTCGAGCAGTACTTC. Its protein product is CAWSVAGGPFEQYF.

The chain couples TRBV19 to TRBJ1-1; D unclear. There are 14 residues in the CDR3. V lost 3 bases and J lost 0, with 8 bases in between. CDR1 and CDR2 (germline): LNHDA, SQIVND (reference sequence). The CDR3 region is CASSIQPMNTEAFF. DNA for the CDR3: TGTGCCAGTAGTATCCAGCCAATGAACACTGAAGCTTTCTTT.

This clone was found once. The V gene is TRBV7-3, the J gene TRBJ2-2; TRBD2 matches 14 bases. V lost 5 bases to trimming and J lost 7 bases; unmatched junction nucleotides: 3. CDR1 is SGHTA and CDR2 is FQGTGA in the germline V gene. CDR3 length: 15 amino acids. The CDR3 is CASSPGLAGGGELFF. The CDR3 DNA is TGTGCCAGCAGCCCCGGACTAGCGGGAGGCGGGGAGCTGTTTTTT.

The table lists this clone with a count of one. The V call is TRBV30, the J call TRBJ2-1; D unclear. This CDR3 contains 13 residues. Germline lookup yields CDR1 GTSNPN and CDR2 SVGIG (reference sequence). V lost 0 bases to trimming and J lost 10 bases, with 13 bases between them. CDR3 protein: CAWSVQSGSEQFF. The CDR3 coding sequence is TGTGCCTGGAGTGTACAATCCGGGTCCGAGCAGTTCTTC.

The rearrangement uses TRBV28 and TRBJ1-6; possibly TRBD1 for D (5 bases). Germline CDR1 is MDHEN and CDR2 is SYDVKM. CDR3 length: 15 amino acids. Trimming took 2 bases from V and 6 from J, leaving 11 bases between them. The CDR3 sequence is CASSLGAGFNSPLHF. The CDR3 nucleotides read TGTGCCAGCAGTTTAGGGGCGGGTTTTAATTCACCCCTCCACTTT.

The chain has TRBV6-2 or TRBV6-3 and TRBJ2-2, with D possibly TRBD1 on 6 matching bases. CDR3 length: 16 residues. V was shortened by 1 base and J by 6 bases, with 15 bases between the two germline ends. Germline V CDR1 and CDR2: MNHEY, SVGEGT. In nucleotides, the CDR3 is TGTGCCAGCAGTTACTATCAGGGGCCATACGCCGGGGAGCTGTTTTTT. Encoded protein: CASSYYQGPYAGELFF.

The CDR3 sequence: CASSQEGRNTEAFF. The CDR3 region has the DNA TGCGCCAGCAGCCAAGAAGGACGGAACACTGAAGCTTTCTTT. The chain combines TRBV4-1 with TRBJ1-1; D gene ambiguous. Germline lookup yields CDR1 MGHRA and CDR2 YSYEKL. There are 14 residues in the CDR3. V lost 0 bases to trimming and J lost 1 base, with 6 bases between them.

The rearrangement uses TRBV9 and TRBJ2-2; D is perhaps TRBD1 or TRBD2 (5 bases each). Germline V lookup: CDR1 SGDLS, CDR2 YYNGEE. This CDR3 is built from 17 residues. The germline V and J ends were trimmed by 6 bases and 3 bases, with 21 bases remaining between them. CDR3 DNA sequence: TGTGCCAGCACTATGAGTGGGACCCTTAAGGACACCGGGGAGCTGTTTTTT. Encoded protein: CASTMSGTLKDTGELFF.